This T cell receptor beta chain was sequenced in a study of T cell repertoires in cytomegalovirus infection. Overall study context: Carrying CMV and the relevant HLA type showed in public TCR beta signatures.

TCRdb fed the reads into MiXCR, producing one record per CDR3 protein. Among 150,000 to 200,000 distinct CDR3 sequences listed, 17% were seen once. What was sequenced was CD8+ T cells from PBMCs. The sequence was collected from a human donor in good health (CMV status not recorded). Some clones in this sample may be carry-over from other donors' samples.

The CDR3 here is CASAAWGSANYGYTF. In nucleotides, the CDR3 is TGTGCCAGCGCAGCCTGGGGCTCAGCTAACTATGGCTACACCTTC. This chain uses TRBV7-9 with TRBJ1-2; TRBD1 might be the D (5 bases). Germline V gene lookup returns CDR1 SEHNR and CDR2 FQNEAQ (reference sequence). With 8 bases removed from V and 0 bases from J, the gap between germline ends came to 16 bases. CDR3 length: 15 residues.